These T cell receptor beta chains were read from a single sample in a study of CDR3 diversity in severe acne. From the PCR reads, TCRdb called clonotypes with MiXCR, one entry per CDR3 protein. The data contain 90,000 or so distinct CDR3 sequences, roughly half of them seen just once; the ten biggest clones take up 9.5% to 13%. Specimen: blood. These receptors all come from a male donor in good health, serving as a control. Both conserved end residues are part of each CDR3. D genes are given only for firm matches. Some rows have no size entry. The others give once, few or many, or a class for an expanded clone.

CDR3 DNA: TGCGCCAGCAGCCAACCCGGGATTTACTACGAGCAGTACTTC
CDR3 protein: CASSQPGIYYEQYF
V gene: TRBV4-1
J gene: TRBJ2-7
clone size: NA
D gene: NA

CDR3 DNA: TGCAGCCTTTCACAGCAAGAGACCCAGTACTTC
CDR3 protein: CSLSQQETQYF
V gene: TRBV29-1
J gene: TRBJ2-5
clone size: once
D gene: NA

CDR3 DNA: TGCGCCAGCAGTGACCGGACAGGGACCAACTATGGCTACACCTTC
CDR3 protein: CASSDRTGTNYGYTF
V gene: TRBV10-1
J gene: TRBJ1-2
clone size: once
D gene: TRBD1

CDR3 DNA: TGTGCCAGTAGTATTTCCGGGGGAAGCACTGAAGCTTTCTTT
CDR3 protein: CASSISGGSTEAFF
V gene: TRBV19
J gene: TRBJ1-1
clone size: many
D gene: NA

CDR3 DNA: TGCAGTGCTAGAGATGCTAGCGGGAGGGCCACCTACGAGCAGTACTTC
CDR3 protein: CSARDASGRATYEQYF
V gene: TRBV20-1
J gene: TRBJ2-7
clone size: NA
D gene: TRBD2

CDR3 DNA: TGTGCCAGCAGGGACACCTCTGGGGCCAACGTCCTGACTTTC
CDR3 protein: CASRDTSGANVLTF
V gene: TRBV12-3/TRBV12-4
J gene: TRBJ2-6
clone size: few
D gene: NA

CDR3 DNA: TGTGCCAGCAGCTTAATGGAGGATGGCAACGAGCAGTACTTC
CDR3 protein: CASSLMEDGNEQYF
V gene: TRBV7-6
J gene: TRBJ2-7
clone size: NA
D gene: NA

CDR3 DNA: TGTGCCACCAGCAGAGATGGCGGGAGGGCCCGGCAGTACTTC
CDR3 protein: CATSRDGGRARQYF
V gene: TRBV15
J gene: TRBJ2-7
clone size: few
D gene: TRBD2

CDR3 DNA: TGCGGTGCTAGCAAGGGACTAGAGATAGCGTGGCAGCTCTTC
CDR3 protein: CGASKGLEIAWQLF
V gene: TRBV20-1
J gene: TRBJ2-1
clone size: once
D gene: TRBD2

CDR3 DNA: TGTGCCAGCAGCTGGGGACAGGGCTATGGCTACACCTTC
CDR3 protein: CASSWGQGYGYTF
V gene: TRBV5-4
J gene: TRBJ1-2
clone size: NA
D gene: TRBD1

CDR3 DNA: TGCAGTGCAGGACTAGCGGGAGACTACGAGCAGTACTTC
CDR3 protein: CSAGLAGDYEQYF
V gene: TRBV20-1
J gene: TRBJ2-7
clone size: few
D gene: TRBD2

CDR3 DNA: TGTGCCAGCAGCCCTACCTACAGGGGTGGCTATGGCTACACCTTC
CDR3 protein: CASSPTYRGGYGYTF
V gene: TRBV2
J gene: TRBJ1-2
clone size: NA
D gene: TRBD1

CDR3 DNA: TGTGCCAGCAGTGCTAGGGGAGGCACTGAAGCTTTCTTT
CDR3 protein: CASSARGGTEAFF
V gene: TRBV2
J gene: TRBJ1-1
clone size: NA
D gene: NA

CDR3 DNA: TGTGCCACTAGGGCTAGCGGGAGAATGAATGAGCAGTTCTTC
CDR3 protein: CATRASGRMNEQFF
V gene: TRBV6-2/TRBV6-3
J gene: TRBJ2-1
clone size: many
D gene: TRBD2

CDR3 DNA: TGTGCCAGCAGCTTGACTAGCGGGGATTATGAGCAGTACTTC
CDR3 protein: CASSLTSGDYEQYF
V gene: TRBV5-6
J gene: TRBJ2-7
clone size: few
D gene: TRBD2

CDR3 DNA: TGTGCCAGCAGTGAATTGGCAGGGGGCTTCACCGGGGAGCTGTTTTTT
CDR3 protein: CASSELAGGFTGELFF
V gene: TRBV25-1
J gene: TRBJ2-2
clone size: NA
D gene: TRBD1

CDR3 DNA: TGTGCCAGCTCACCAGGGATCCGAACAGGGGGTTACGAGCAGTACTTC
CDR3 protein: CASSPGIRTGGYEQYF
V gene: TRBV7-6
J gene: TRBJ2-7
clone size: NA
D gene: TRBD1

CDR3 DNA: TGTGCCAGCAGTTCTACTGCAAGCTACGAGCAGTACTTC
CDR3 protein: CASSSTASYEQYF
V gene: TRBV25-1
J gene: TRBJ2-7
clone size: once
D gene: NA

CDR3 DNA: TGTGCCAGCAGCCAACAGGGACAGATGAACACTGAAGCTTTCTTT
CDR3 protein: CASSQQGQMNTEAFF
V gene: TRBV7-3
J gene: TRBJ1-1
clone size: few
D gene: TRBD1

CDR3 DNA: TGTGCCAGCAGTGGGGGACTAGCGAGCGAGACCCAGTACTTC
CDR3 protein: CASSGGLASETQYF
V gene: TRBV6-1
J gene: TRBJ2-5
clone size: NA
D gene: TRBD2

CDR3 DNA: TGTGCCAGTAGTATCAGAGACGACAGGGAGAATCAGCCCCAGCATTTT
CDR3 protein: CASSIRDDRENQPQHF
V gene: TRBV19
J gene: TRBJ1-5
clone size: many
D gene: TRBD1

CDR3 DNA: TGTGCCAGGAGAGGACTAGCGGGAGGAGAGACCCAGTACTTC
CDR3 protein: CARRGLAGGETQYF
V gene: TRBV27
J gene: TRBJ2-5
clone size: NA
D gene: TRBD2

CDR3 DNA: TGTGCCATCAGCACCGGAAGGACTAGCGGGGGGGGGCCCGGGGAGCTGTTTTTT
CDR3 protein: CAISTGRTSGGGPGELFF
V gene: TRBV10-3
J gene: TRBJ2-2
clone size: NA
D gene: TRBD2

CDR3 DNA: TGTGCCAGCAGTGGGGAGGAGAACACTGAAGCTTTCTTT
CDR3 protein: CASSGEENTEAFF
V gene: TRBV6-5
J gene: TRBJ1-1
clone size: medium-sized
D gene: NA

CDR3 DNA: TGTGCCAGCAGCCTCCGGGACAGTAGCAATCAGCCCCAGCATTTT
CDR3 protein: CASSLRDSSNQPQHF
V gene: TRBV5-6
J gene: TRBJ1-5
clone size: NA
D gene: TRBD1

CDR3 DNA: TGTGCCAGCAGTGTAAGGACGAAGGACACTGAAGCTTTCTTT
CDR3 protein: CASSVRTKDTEAFF
V gene: TRBV2
J gene: TRBJ1-1
clone size: few
D gene: NA

CDR3 DNA: TGCAGTGCTAGTACCGACAGGGCCAAAGGTGGCTACACCTTC
CDR3 protein: CSASTDRAKGGYTF
V gene: TRBV20-1
J gene: TRBJ1-2
clone size: NA
D gene: TRBD1

CDR3 DNA: TGTGCCAGCAGCCATAAAGGAGCGGGACAAGAGACCCAGTACTTC
CDR3 protein: CASSHKGAGQETQYF
V gene: TRBV7-9
J gene: TRBJ2-5
clone size: NA
D gene: TRBD2